One sample yielded the 22 T cell receptor beta chains listed below, sequenced in a study of spatial heterogeneity in lung cancer (dated by TCRdb to the late 2010s). Broader findings and caveats from the paper: The number of expanded intratumoral alpha and beta TCRs correlated with the tumor nonsynonymous mutation count.

The antigens these receptors bind are not known. Library method: 5' RACE. These reads were obtained on a NextSeq 500. Using fastp at Q25 and MiXCR, TCRdb reprocessed the public reads and kept productive beta chains. Rows are combined by CDR3 protein, so each entry shows the most common genes and DNA. This sample comprises under 12,000 distinct CDR3 sequences, 5% to 5.5% of them detected only once. The top ten clonotypes cover 9.5% to 15% of the sample. The sample's time point label, decoded: sample taken at primary tumor resection. Sequenced here: lung tumor tissue, sampled at surgery. Receptor source: a male donor with early-stage non-small cell lung cancer.

Ten or more counts support this clonotype. The chain combines TRBV6-5 with TRBJ1-1; D remains unclear. The germline V gene encodes CDR1 MNHEY and CDR2 SVGAGI. The CDR3 covers 15 residues. The germline V and J ends were trimmed by 5 bases and 4 bases, with 17 bases remaining between them. CDR3 sequence (DNA): TGTGCCAGCAGTGACTATAGAGGTGGTAGCACTGAAGCTTTCTTT. Protein: CASSDYRGGSTEAFF.

In its sample, this clonotype was seen many times. V and J are TRBV27 and TRBJ2-7; D might be TRBD2 (5 bases). This CDR3 comprises 15 residues. Trimming removed 0 bases from V and 2 bases from J, with 11 bases in between. Germline loops: CDR1 MNHEY, CDR2 SMNVEV (reference sequence). The CDR3 protein is CASSLSTGVAYEQYF. The CDR3 DNA reads TGTGCCAGCAGTTTATCGACCGGGGTGGCCTACGAGCAGTACTTC.

This clonotype occurred many times. The V call is TRBV7-6, the J call TRBJ1-6; D is perhaps TRBD1 (6 bases). The CDR3 extends over 16 amino acids. V lost 5 bases to trimming and J lost 7 bases, with 18 bases between them. Germline V lookup: CDR1 SGHVS, CDR2 FNYEAQ. CDR3 protein: CASSTTPDRRNSPLHF. For the CDR3, the DNA is TGTGCCAGCAGCACAACTCCTGACAGGAGAAATTCACCCCTCCACTTT.

V gene TRBV7-2 combines with J gene TRBJ2-1; TRBD2 matches 11 bases. Germline trimming cut 3 bases from V and 4 bases from J; bases unmatched to any gene: 2. Germline V gene sequence: CDR1 SGHTA, CDR2 FQGNSA. This CDR3 has 15 amino acids. In nucleotides, the CDR3 is TGTGCCAGCAGCTTGACTAGCGGGACTTACAATGAGCAGTTCTTC. Translation gives CASSLTSGTYNEQFF.

There are many counts of this clonotype. V and J are TRBV6-1 and TRBJ1-5; TRBD1 matches 7 bases. V shed 4 bases and J 8 bases; nucleotides not matched to a gene: 5. There are 13 residues in the CDR3. CDR1 and CDR2 from the germline V gene are MNHNS and SASEGT. The CDR3 reads CASSGTGEKPQHF. CDR3 bases: TGTGCCAGCAGTGGAACAGGGGAGAAGCCCCAGCATTTT.

This clonotype is deemed medium-sized. J is TRBJ2-7 and V is TRBV20-1; either TRBD1 or TRBD2 may fit D (6 bases each). Trimming shortened V by 6 bases and J by 4 bases, and 13 bases separated the two germline ends. The CDR3 is made up of 12 amino acids. The germline V gene has CDR1 DFQATT and CDR2 SNEGSKA (reference sequence). CDR3 amino acids: CSAPGATYEQYF. The CDR3 coding sequence is TGCAGTGCCCCGGGGGCGACGTACGAGCAGTACTTC.

This clonotype was observed many times. The chain couples TRBV20-1 to TRBJ1-5, with TRBD1 as a possible D gene (6 bases). V was cut by 6 bases and J by 7 bases, with 19 bases left in between. Germline V lookup: CDR1 DFQATT, CDR2 SNEGSKA (reference sequence). CDR3 size: 14 residues. The DNA of the CDR3 is TGCAGTGCCGGCGGGGGGGCTAGGAAACAGCCCCAGCATTTT. It yields the protein CSAGGGARKQPQHF.

This clonotype was seen at least ten times. The chain recombines TRBV6-2 or TRBV6-3 with TRBJ2-1, with TRBD2 identical over 11 bases. The trim removed 6 bases at V and 5 bases at J, leaving 6 bases unmatched. The CDR3 spans 15 residues. Per the germline V gene, CDR1 is MNHEY and CDR2 is SVGEGT. CDR3 DNA sequence: TGTGCCAGCAGCTCCCTAGCGGGGGGTAACAATGAGCAGTTCTTC. Amino acid sequence: CASSSLAGGNNEQFF.

At least ten counts were recorded for this clonotype. V and J are TRBV4-2 and TRBJ2-2; 11 positions agree with TRBD2. The CDR3 covers 15 residues. Germline V gene data show CDR1 as LGHNA and CDR2 as YNFKEQ. With V trimmed by 4 bases and J by 3 bases, 1 base remained unmatched. CDR3 in amino acids: CASSPLAGDTGELFF. The CDR3 bases are TGTGCCAGCAGCCCACTAGCGGGGGACACCGGGGAGCTGTTTTTT.

This clonotype was recorded at least ten times. The chain combines TRBV10-2 with TRBJ2-2; TRBD2 agrees at 7 bases. The CDR3 totals 14 residues. From germline, CDR1 is WSHSY and CDR2 SAAADI. J lost 4 bases, V lost 6 bases, and 5 bases had no gene match. CDR3 in amino acids: CASRGSGFTGELFF. In DNA, the CDR3 is TGCGCCAGCAGAGGTAGCGGGTTCACCGGGGAGCTGTTTTTT.

This clonotype has at least ten counts. The chain carries TRBV12-2 and TRBJ2-2; the table's D call TRBD2 went unverified against the DNA. TRBV12-2 constitutes a pseudogene. The CDR3 length is 16 residues. The CDR3 region is CASRPVCSGNKGELFF. In nucleotides, the CDR3 is TGTGCAAGTCGCCCAGTCTGTAGCGGGAATAAGGGGGAGCTGTTTTTT.

This clonotype was counted ten times or more. The J gene is TRBJ1-2, the V gene TRBV10-3; 7 bases line up with TRBD1. Germline CDR1 ENHRY, CDR2 SYGVKD. The trim removed 10 bases at V and 4 bases at J, leaving 9 bases unmatched. There are 13 residues in the CDR3. CDR3 sequence reads: CATTGEPIYGYTF. CDR3 in DNA: TGTGCCACTACAGGGGAACCCATCTATGGCTACACCTTC.

This clonotype was seen repeatedly, ten times or more. The chain couples TRBV9 to TRBJ1-1; unclear D gene. CDR3 size: 15 residues. Trimming shortened V by 0 bases and J by 4 bases, and 13 bases separated the two germline ends. The V gene's germline CDR1 is SGDLS and CDR2 YYNGEE. The CDR3 DNA follows: TGTGCCAGCAGCGTAGGGAGGGTAAGGGCCACTGAAGCTTTCTTT. Translating it yields CASSVGRVRATEAFF.

This clonotype was seen a few times. The J gene is TRBJ2-7, the V gene TRBV7-2; 7 bases line up with TRBD1. V shed 5 bases and J 5 bases; nucleotides not matched to a gene: 9. This CDR3 spans 14 amino acids. Germline CDR1 SGHTA, CDR2 FQGNSA. CDR3 in DNA: TGTGCCAGCAGCCCTAGACAGGGTGTGGACGAGCAGTACTTC. Its protein is CASSPRQGVDEQYF.

This clonotype was observed at least ten times. The chain uses TRBV11-2 and TRBJ2-6; D unresolved. CDR1 is SGHAT and CDR2 is FQNNGV in the germline V gene. The CDR3 consists of 13 residues. V shed 6 bases and J shed 0 bases, with 3 bases lying between them. The CDR3 sequence: CASSNSGANVLTF. CDR3 sequence (DNA): TGTGCCAGCAGTAACTCTGGGGCCAACGTCCTGACTTTC.

This clonotype was observed at least ten times. The chain recombines TRBV5-6 with TRBJ2-7; TRBD2 matches at 10 bases. Germline assignment: CDR1 SGHDT and CDR2 YYEEEE. The CDR3 covers 17 residues. J was trimmed by 3 bases and V by 0 bases; bases with no gene match: 9. The CDR3 region has the DNA TGTGCCAGCAGCTTGGCTCTTAGCGGGAGGTTCGACTACGAGCAGTACTTC. Protein sequence: CASSLALSGRFDYEQYF.

In its sample, this clonotype was seen many times. The chain links TRBV3-1 to TRBJ2-7; possibly TRBD1 for D (6 bases). Deletions cut 4 bases from V and 7 bases from J, with 14 bases between. In germline, CDR1 is LGHDT, CDR2 YNNKEL (reference sequence). The CDR3 loop spans 13 amino acids. The CDR3 loop reads CASSPQGGAEQYF. As DNA, the CDR3 is TGTGCCAGCAGCCCTCAAGGGGGTGCGGAGCAGTACTTC.

This clonotype was picked up many times. The rearrangement joins TRBV2 to TRBJ2-1; 8 bases match TRBD2. Trimming removed 5 bases from V and 5 bases from J; junction bases left unmatched: 14. The CDR3 has 17 amino acids. CDR1 is SNHLY, CDR2 FYNNEI, per germline. The CDR3 is CASSPLAGTRRDNEQFF. The DNA of the CDR3 is TGTGCCAGCAGTCCGCTCGCCGGGACTAGGCGGGACAATGAGCAGTTCTTC.

The CDR3 sequence is CASSAGIVWNTGELFF. DNA for the CDR3: TGTGCCAGCAGCGCGGGGATCGTTTGGAACACCGGGGAGCTGTTTTTT. The genes are TRBV9 and TRBJ2-2; perhaps TRBD2 as D (5 bases). In germline, CDR1 is SGDLS, CDR2 YYNGEE. V was trimmed by 3 bases and J by 1 base, leaving 13 bases between them. CDR3 length: 16 amino acids.

The table lists this clonotype with many counts. V is TRBV5-5 and J is TRBJ2-7; D is perhaps TRBD1 or TRBD2 (7 bases each). This CDR3 has 16 amino acids. The V end was cut by 2 bases, the J end by 2 bases, with 17 bases between. In germline, CDR1 is SGHKS, CDR2 YYEKEE (reference sequence). The CDR3 spells CASSFEHRGGTYEQYF. The CDR3 DNA reads TGTGCCAGCAGCTTCGAGCACAGGGGAGGGACCTACGAGCAGTACTTC.

This sequence joins TRBV5-6 and TRBJ2-3; the D is unclear. The V end lost 4 bases, the J end lost 0 bases, and 6 bases lay between the germline ends. Per the germline V gene, CDR1 is SGHDT and CDR2 is YYEEEE. The CDR3 spans 13 residues. The CDR3 loop is CASSLDSTDTQYF. DNA for the CDR3: TGTGCCAGCAGCCTAGACAGCACAGATACGCAGTATTTT.

In this sample, this clonotype turned up many times. J is TRBJ2-6 and V is TRBV5-1; no definite D call. CDR1 and CDR2 (germline): SGHRS, YFSETQ. There are 15 residues in the CDR3. Trimming shortened V by 0 bases and J by 1 base, and 5 bases separated the two germline ends. CDR3 DNA: TGCGCCAGCAGCTTGGATAAATCTGGGGCCAACGTCCTGACTTTC. Its protein product is CASSLDKSGANVLTF.